What follows are 21 T cell receptor beta chains derived from one specimen sequenced in a study of cytomegalovirus exposure and HLA in healthy donors. This PCR relied on a set of 60 Vbeta primers and 13 Jbeta primers. Profiled with immunoSEQ multiplex PCR; TCRdb holds only in-frame clones, not every one. The sample yields 150,000 to 200,000 clones, over 70% seen once. The sample consisted of PBMCs. All receptors derive from a man aged 50 or older in good health and CMV-seropositive.

The V gene is TRBV28, the J gene TRBJ1-5; D is undetermined. CDR1 is MDHEN and CDR2 is SYDVKM in the germline V gene. The CDR3 has 12 residues. V was shortened by 2 bases and J by 8 bases, with 7 bases between the two germline ends. The CDR3: CASSLNGKPQHF. In nucleotides, the CDR3 is TGTGCCAGCAGTTTAAACGGGAAGCCCCAGCATTTT.

The J gene is TRBJ1-2, the V gene TRBV2; D not resolved. Germline CDR1 is SNHLY and CDR2 is FYNNEI. The CDR3 covers 14 residues. V lost 10 bases, J lost 2 bases, and 17 bases lay in between. This chain's CDR3 is CATVPYRENYGYTF. The CDR3 DNA reads TGTGCCACCGTCCCCTATCGTGAGAACTATGGCTACACCTTC.

The chain uses TRBV27 and TRBJ2-3; 9 positions match TRBD1. Germline lookup yields CDR1 MNHEY and CDR2 SMNVEV (reference sequence). Unmatched junction bases numbered 8, after V lost 6 bases and J lost 4 bases. This CDR3 contains 15 residues. The CDR3 region has the DNA TGTGCCAGCAGACCCCTCGGACAGGGGCCAGATACGCAGTATTTT. Its translation: CASRPLGQGPDTQYF.

The chain combines TRBV5-8 with TRBJ1-4, with TRBD1 matching over 12 bases. V was pared by 2 bases and J by 5 bases, with 7 bases of the junction left unmatched. CDR1 and CDR2 (germline): SGHTS, YDEGEE. The CDR3 sequence is 17 residues long. CDR3 in DNA: TGTGCCAGCAGCTTTGGGACAGGGGGCTGGGTGAATGAAAAACTGTTTTTT. Protein: CASSFGTGGWVNEKLFF.

This clone was seen more than once but under ten times. The chain couples TRBV5-5 to TRBJ2-7; D unresolved. Germline CDR1 and CDR2: SGHKS and YYEKEE (reference sequence). Trimming took 4 bases from V and 4 from J, leaving 6 bases between them. The CDR3 runs 11 residues. The CDR3 reads CASSPAYEQYF. CDR3 nucleotides: TGTGCCAGCAGCCCCGCGTACGAGCAGTACTTC.

The chain recombines TRBV15 with TRBJ2-3, with D perhaps TRBD2 (6 bases). In germline, CDR1 is LNHNV, CDR2 YYDKDF (reference sequence). CDR3 length: 15 residues. Trimming removed 5 bases at V and 2 bases at J, with 14 bases between. The CDR3 sequence: CATSGGKEHTDTQYF. Written as DNA, the CDR3 is TGTGCCACCAGCGGGGGGAAAGAACACACAGATACGCAGTATTTT.

This chain uses TRBV30 with TRBJ2-6, with D maybe TRBD1 (5 bases). Trimming took 1 base from V and 0 from J, leaving 13 bases between them. Germline CDR1 is GTSNPN and CDR2 is SVGIG (reference sequence). The CDR3 length is 17 residues. The CDR3 DNA follows: TGTGCCTGGAGTGAAGGGGTGACAAGCTCTGGGGCCAACGTCCTGACTTTC. Amino acids: CAWSEGVTSSGANVLTF. Using reference TRBV30 and TRBJ2-6 for the parts outside the CDR3, the full variable domain is SQTIHQWPATLVQPVGSPLSLECTVEGTSNPNLYWYRQAAGRGLQLLFYSVGIGQISSEVPQNLSASRPQDRQFILSSKKLLLSDSGFYLCAWSEGVTSSGANVLTFGAGSRLTVL.

The chain has TRBV18 and TRBJ2-3; 15 bases agree with TRBD2. The ends lost 3 bases at V and 4 bases at J; junction bases unmatched: 2. CDR3 length equals 16 residues. Germline CDR1 and CDR2: KGHSH and LQKENI. The CDR3 protein is CASSPRTSGRADTQYF. The CDR3, as DNA: TGTGCCAGCTCACCCAGGACTAGCGGGAGGGCAGATACGCAGTATTTT.

The chain is built from TRBV29-1 and TRBJ2-1; a possible D gene is TRBD2 (6 bases). Germline lookup yields CDR1 SQVTM and CDR2 ANQGSEA. The V end lost 6 bases, the J end lost 4 bases, and 16 bases lay between the germline ends. The CDR3 length is 14 residues. CDR3 coding DNA: TGCAGCGTGGGGCGGGGTTCGGGGTACAATGAGCAGTTCTTC. This codes for CSVGRGSGYNEQFF.

This chain connects TRBV28 to TRBJ2-2; D is perhaps TRBD2 (5 bases). The V end was cut by 5 bases, the J end by 5 bases, with 9 bases between. From germline, CDR1 is MDHEN and CDR2 SYDVKM. The CDR3 has 13 residues. The CDR3 region has the DNA TGTGCCAGCAGTACCCCGGGGACCGGGGAGCTGTTTTTT. It codes for CASSTPGTGELFF.

Only one count was recorded for this clone. The genes are TRBV18 and TRBJ2-3; possibly TRBD1 for D (6 bases). The CDR3 is 15 amino acids. Germline V gives CDR1 KGHSH, CDR2 LQKENI. V was clipped by 3 bases and J by 0 bases, with 10 bases between them. In nucleotides, the CDR3 is TGTGCCAGCTCACCCAGGGGCGTGAGCACAGATACGCAGTATTTT. This sequence encodes CASSPRGVSTDTQYF.

This clone appeared a few times. This chain joins TRBV5-4 and TRBJ2-7; 9 nucleotides align to TRBD1. The V gene's germline CDR1 is SGHNT and CDR2 YYREEE (reference sequence). J lost 6 bases, V lost 2 bases, and 0 bases had no gene match. The CDR3 runs to 12 residues. The CDR3 bases are TGTGCCAGCAGCTTACAGGGGGCCGAGCAGTACTTC. Protein product: CASSLQGAEQYF. Full variable domain (missing parts from reference TRBV5-4 and TRBJ2-7): ETGVTQSPTHLIKTRGQQVTLRCSSQSGHNTVSWYQQALGQGPQFIFQYYREEENGRGNFPPRFSGLQFPNYSSELNVNALELDDSALYLCASSLQGAEQYFGPGTRLTVT.

The chain combines TRBV4-1 with TRBJ2-5, with 13 bases identical to TRBD2. Trimming at V came to 4 bases and at J to 2 bases, leaving 4 bases not matched to a gene. The CDR3 sequence is 16 residues long. Germline-derived CDR1 and CDR2 are MGHRA and YSYEKL. CDR3 DNA sequence: TGCGCCAGCAGCCCTCCGGGACTAGCGGGACAAGAGACCCAGTACTTC. It is translated as CASSPPGLAGQETQYF.

A word on this clone: A junction boundary mismatches the germline segment, possibly from a read error. The chain carries TRBV11-2 and TRBJ1-2, with a possible D match to TRBD1 (5 bases). Looked up from germline, CDR1 is SGHAT and CDR2 is FQNNGV. The CDR3 extends over 12 amino acids. As DNA, the CDR3 is TGTGCCAGCAGCTTATATGCAGGAGGGGCCCCCTTC. This translates into CASSLYAGGAPF.

This clone was counted once. The V gene is TRBV5-1, the J gene TRBJ1-1, with 8 bases aligning to TRBD1. From germline, CDR1 is SGHRS and CDR2 YFSETQ. The CDR3 is 15 amino acids. The J segment lost 4 bases and the V segment lost 4 bases, leaving 9 bases of the junction unmatched. This CDR3 reads CASSRTGSDGTEAFF. The DNA for the CDR3 is TGCGCCAGCAGCAGGACAGGGAGTGATGGCACTGAAGCTTTCTTT.

This chain joins TRBV5-1 and TRBJ1-2, with 7 bases that match TRBD1. Germline trimming cut 1 base from V and 1 base from J; bases unmatched to any gene: 1. CDR3 length: 14 residues. Germline V lookup: CDR1 SGHRS, CDR2 YFSETQ. The CDR3: CASSLRDSNYGYTF. CDR3 coding DNA: TGCGCCAGCAGCTTGAGGGACAGTAACTATGGCTACACCTTC.

In the case of this clone: One junction end does not reproduce the germline sequence, and a read error may be involved. V and J are TRBV7-7 and TRBJ2-5, with D uncertain. Germline V CDR1 and CDR2: SSHAT, FNYEAQ (reference sequence). This CDR3 contains 15 residues. For the CDR3, the DNA is TGTGCTAGCAGCCTAAGTGGAGCTAGTCGGGAGACCCAGTACTTC. Amino acids: CASSLSGASRETQYF.

This rearrangement joins TRBV6-6 to TRBJ1-2; D perhaps matches TRBD1 (6 bases). CDR3 size: 14 residues. The germline V gene encodes CDR1 MNHNY and CDR2 SVGAGI (reference sequence). Trimming took 6 bases from V and 0 from J, leaving 11 bases between them. Here the CDR3 DNA reads TGTGCCAGCAGGGAGACAGGTTCTAACTATGGCTACACCTTC. Translating gives CASRETGSNYGYTF.

The gene calls are TRBV28 and TRBJ2-3, with a tentative D call TRBD1 (6 bases). This CDR3 is 15 amino acids long. V was cut by 5 bases and J by 2 bases, with 14 bases left in between. In germline, CDR1 is MDHEN, CDR2 SYDVKM. The CDR3 DNA follows: TGTGCCAGCAGTAGTGGGGGCAGATACACAGATACGCAGTATTTT. Protein product: CASSSGGRYTDTQYF.

The chain links TRBV4-2 to TRBJ2-2; the match to TRBD1 covers 11 bases. The V gene's germline CDR1 is LGHNA and CDR2 YNFKEQ. The CDR3 length is 17 residues. The V segment lost 0 bases and the J segment 4 bases; nucleotides outside the gene matches: 4. In nucleotides, the CDR3 is TGTGCCAGCAGCCAAGAGGACAGGGGGCTTGCCACCGGGGAGCTGTTTTTT. It translates to CASSQEDRGLATGELFF.

The chain recombines TRBV28 with TRBJ1-2, with D maybe TRBD1 (5 bases). Germline V gene lookup returns CDR1 MDHEN and CDR2 SYDVKM. The CDR3 has 12 residues. Between the trimmed V and J ends, which lost 3 bases and 8 bases, there was a span of 10 bases. The CDR3 sequence is CASSFSGRGYTF. DNA for the CDR3: TGTGCCAGCAGTTTTTCAGGGAGGGGCTACACCTTC.